The rows below give T cell receptor beta chains drawn from one sample of a study of CD8+ T cells in alopecia areata. Libraries were prepared by immunoSEQ multiplex PCR; TCRdb keeps only in-frame clonotypes and omits some of them. The sample comprises over 150,000 clones, over 55% of which are singletons, and around 1.8% rests with the top ten. Sequencing used CD4+ T cells sorted from blood, obtained at week 0. The source of these receptors is a human donor with alopecia areata. The CDR3 runs from the conserved cysteine through the conserved F or W. The order of the fields is J gene, clone size, V gene, D gene, CDR3 DNA, CDR3 protein. D genes are given only for firm matches. Rows give clone size only sometimes, using once, few, many, or a class for an expanded clone.

J: TRBJ2-7; size: .; V: TRBV19; D: TRBD1; DNA: TGTGCCAGCCCGACAGGGTCCCACGAGCAGTACTTC; CDR3: CASPTGSHEQYF
J: TRBJ1-4; size: .; V: TRBV14; D: .; DNA: TGTGCCAGCATTCCGGATTCAGGGAATGAAAAACTGTTTTTT; CDR3: CASIPDSGNEKLFF
J: TRBJ2-3; size: .; V: TRBV4-2; D: .; DNA: TGTGCCAGCAGCCCAGGACAGAGAAGCACAGATACGCAGTATTTT; CDR3: CASSPGQRSTDTQYF
J: TRBJ1-2; size: few; V: TRBV7-9; D: .; DNA: TGTGCCAGCAGCTTAAGCTCAGGGAACTATGGCTACACCTTC; CDR3: CASSLSSGNYGYTF
J: TRBJ2-7; size: few; V: TRBV25-1; D: .; DNA: TGTGCCAGCAGTGGGGGTCCCAAACACGAGCAGTACTTC; CDR3: CASSGGPKHEQYF
J: TRBJ1-6; size: .; V: TRBV6-1; D: .; DNA: TGTGCCAGCAGGCAGGAAGGAACGACCCTCCACTTT; CDR3: CASRQEGTTLHF
J: TRBJ2-1; size: many; V: TRBV14; D: .; DNA: TGTGCCAGCAGCCAAGATTCCCACAGATACAATGAGCAGTTCTTC; CDR3: CASSQDSHRYNEQFF
J: TRBJ1-2; size: few; V: TRBV6-5; D: .; DNA: TGTGCCAGCAGACCCCAGGGGAAGGGCTATGGCTACACCTTC; CDR3: CASRPQGKGYGYTF
J: TRBJ2-5; size: few; V: TRBV29-1; D: TRBD2; DNA: TGCAGCGTTGGAACCTTAGCGGGGGCCGGGGAGACCCAGTACTTC; CDR3: CSVGTLAGAGETQYF
J: TRBJ2-1; size: once; V: TRBV27; D: TRBD1; DNA: TGTGCCAGCAGCCCTTGGACCGGACAGGGCTGGTCCTACAATGAGCAGTTCTTC; CDR3: CASSPWTGQGWSYNEQFF
J: TRBJ1-6; size: .; V: TRBV27; D: .; DNA: TGTGCCAGCGTGCGGGACAAGACTAATTCACCCCTCCACTTT; CDR3: CASVRDKTNSPLHF
J: TRBJ2-3; size: .; V: TRBV6-5; D: TRBD2; DNA: TGTGCCAGCAGTTACTCTTCTAGCGGGGATACGCAGTATTTT; CDR3: CASSYSSSGDTQYF